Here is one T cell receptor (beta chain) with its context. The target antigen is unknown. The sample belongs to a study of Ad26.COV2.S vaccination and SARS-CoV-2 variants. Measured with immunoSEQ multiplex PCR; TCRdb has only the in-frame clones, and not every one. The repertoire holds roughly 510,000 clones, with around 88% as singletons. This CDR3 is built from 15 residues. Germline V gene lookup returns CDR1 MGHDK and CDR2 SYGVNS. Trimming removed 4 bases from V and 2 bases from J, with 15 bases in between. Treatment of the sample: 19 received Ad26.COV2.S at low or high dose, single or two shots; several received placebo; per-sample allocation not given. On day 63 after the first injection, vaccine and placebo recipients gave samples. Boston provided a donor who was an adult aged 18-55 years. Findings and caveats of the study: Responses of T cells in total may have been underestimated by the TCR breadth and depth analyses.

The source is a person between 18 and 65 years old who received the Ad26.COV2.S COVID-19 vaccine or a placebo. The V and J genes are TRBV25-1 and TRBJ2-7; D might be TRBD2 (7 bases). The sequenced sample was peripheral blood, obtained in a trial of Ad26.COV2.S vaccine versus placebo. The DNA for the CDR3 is TGTGCCAGCAGTGCGGAGGGAGGGGGGGCCTACGAGCAGTACTTC. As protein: CASSAEGGGAYEQYF.